Listed here are 18 T cell receptor beta chains from one sample, sequenced in a study of T-cell reconstitution after alpha-beta-depleted transplantation in children. Unique molecular identifiers were incorporated during preparation of the TCRbeta library. TCRdb reprocessed the PCR reads with MiXCR, giving one entry per CDR3 protein. Of around 71,000 distinct CDR3 sequences detected, 6% to 8.5% appear once; the ten largest clones hold approximately 2.3%. This specimen was PBMCs from the stem cell graft donor, taken from the stem cell graft. The receptors were sampled from a human donor who donated a stem cell graft to a child with acute lymphoblastic leukemia.

This clonotype was counted at least ten times. The chain recombines TRBV29-1 with TRBJ2-7, with TRBD2 matching over 7 bases. With 0 bases clipped from V and 3 bases from J, the junction kept 8 bases outside the gene matches. The CDR3 sequence is 15 residues long. Germline-derived CDR1 and CDR2 are SQVTM and ANQGSEA. CDR3 coding DNA: TGCAGCGTTGAAGATGGGGAGGGGCCCCACTACGAGCAGTACTTC. It encodes CSVEDGEGPHYEQYF.

This chain links TRBV6-1 with TRBJ1-2; TRBD1 aligns across 7 bases. Germline CDR1 reads MNHNS; CDR2 reads SASEGT. The CDR3 is made up of 16 amino acids. Trimming at V came to 5 bases and at J to 0 bases, leaving 9 bases not matched to a gene. CDR3 residues: CASSRDSLGANYGYTF. Here the CDR3 DNA reads TGTGCCAGCAGTCGGGACAGCCTAGGGGCTAACTATGGCTACACCTTC.

This chain uses TRBV4-1 with TRBJ1-3; maybe TRBD1 (5 bases). The V gene's germline CDR1 is MGHRA and CDR2 YSYEKL. CDR3 length: 15 amino acids. V was shortened by 7 bases and J by 4 bases, with 17 bases between the two germline ends. CDR3 sequence: CASTPDSVLGNTIYF. In DNA, the CDR3 is TGCGCCAGCACCCCAGACAGCGTCCTGGGAAACACCATATATTTT.

This clonotype was seen a few times. The rearrangement uses TRBV10-3 and TRBJ1-1, with unresolved D. The germline V gene encodes CDR1 ENHRY and CDR2 SYGVKD. The CDR3 totals 13 residues. V was clipped by 7 bases and J by 0 bases, with 9 bases between them. This CDR3 is CAITTDVNTEAFF. The DNA of the CDR3 is TGTGCCATCACCACAGACGTGAACACTGAAGCTTTCTTT.

This chain connects TRBV5-5 to TRBJ1-1, with D tentatively TRBD1 (6 bases). CDR3 length: 15 residues. Germline assignment: CDR1 SGHKS and CDR2 YYEKEE (reference sequence). The V and J ends lost 7 bases and 1 base respectively, with 17 bases between them. The CDR3 region has the DNA TGTGCCAGCTGTCCCAGGGGCACGGCGAACACTGAAGCTTTCTTT. Protein product: CASCPRGTANTEAFF.

This clonotype was observed at least ten times. CDR3 in DNA: TGTGCCAGCAGCCAGACTAACTACAATGAGCAGTTCTTC. This encodes CASSQTNYNEQFF. The chain joins TRBV11-3 to TRBJ2-1; possible D gene TRBD2, 5 bases. V lost 5 bases to trimming and J lost 3 bases, with 8 bases between them. The CDR3 has 13 residues. CDR1 is SGHNT, CDR2 YENEEA, per germline.

This clonotype was recorded at least ten times. The rearrangement uses TRBV7-2 and TRBJ1-5, with a weak D call TRBD1 (5 bases). The CDR3 totals 15 residues. CDR1 and CDR2 (germline): SGHTA, FQGNSA. Trimming took 1 base from V and 0 from J, leaving 7 bases between them. CDR3 protein: CASSLVGTSNQPQHF. CDR3 bases: TGTGCCAGCAGCTTAGTAGGGACTAGCAATCAGCCCCAGCATTTT.

This clonotype was observed at least ten times. The chain is built from TRBV4-1 and TRBJ2-3, with TRBD1 matching over 9 bases. Germline CDR1 MGHRA, CDR2 YSYEKL. The CDR3 sequence is 17 residues long. The J segment lost 2 bases and the V segment lost 3 bases, leaving 9 bases of the junction unmatched. The CDR3 loop reads CASSQEGQGRYTDTQYF. The CDR3 nucleotides are TGCGCCAGCAGCCAGGAAGGACAGGGGAGATACACAGATACGCAGTATTTT.

This clonotype was detected a few times. This sequence joins TRBV7-2 and TRBJ1-2, with unresolved D. The CDR3 extends over 15 amino acids. V was cut by 1 base and J by 4 bases, with 13 bases left in between. CDR1 and CDR2 from the germline V gene are SGHTA and FQGNSA. The CDR3, as DNA: TGTGCCAGCAGCTTAGAGGTGGGGTTGGCCTATGGCTACACCTTC. Translating gives CASSLEVGLAYGYTF.

This clonotype was counted between two and nine times. A read error may be the cause here, since a much bigger clone is one base away. The chain combines TRBV7-3 with TRBJ2-1, with D possibly TRBD2 on 6 matching bases. This CDR3 region has 18 residues. Germline loops: CDR1 SGHTA, CDR2 FQGTGA. The CDR3 region is CACSLISRGGSSYNEQFF. For the CDR3, the DNA is TGTGCCTGCAGCTTAATTAGTCGCGGAGGGAGCTCCTACAATGAGCAGTTCTTC.

This clonotype was counted many times. This chain connects TRBV12-3 or TRBV12-4 to TRBJ2-3; weak D call: TRBD1 (5 bases). CDR3 length: 15 amino acids. Trimming pared 5 bases from V and 0 bases from J, leaving 12 bases between. The CDR3 nucleotides read TGTGCCAGCAGTGTAGGGGCCTACAGCACAGATACGCAGTATTTT. It yields the protein CASSVGAYSTDTQYF.

This clonotype has at least ten counts. The CDR3, as DNA: TGTGCCAGCAGTTTAGGGGGAGGGAAGGATACGCAGTATTTT. Translating it yields CASSLGGGKDTQYF. The V and J genes are TRBV27 and TRBJ2-3, with 7 positions matching TRBD2. CDR1 and CDR2 (germline): MNHEY, SMNVEV (reference sequence). J lost 6 bases, V lost 2 bases, and 5 bases had no gene match. There are 14 residues in the CDR3.

This clonotype was seen repeatedly, ten times or more. The V and J genes are TRBV12-3 or TRBV12-4 and TRBJ2-1; a weak D match, TRBD2 (5 bases). This CDR3 contains 15 residues. The V and J ends lost 5 bases and 4 bases respectively, with 15 bases between them. The CDR3 region is CASSLGGSGYNEQFF. The CDR3, as DNA: TGTGCCAGCAGTCTTGGAGGTTCTGGTTACAATGAGCAGTTCTTC.

The sample holds many counts of this clonotype. CDR3 coding DNA: TGCAGCGTTCGACTAGCGGGAACCTACAATGAGCAGTTCTTC. Translation: CSVRLAGTYNEQFF. The rearrangement links TRBV29-1 to TRBJ2-1, with 11 positions matching TRBD2. V lost 5 bases, J lost 2 bases, and 2 bases stayed unmatched. Germline V gene sequence: CDR1 SQVTM, CDR2 ANQGSEA. The CDR3 loop spans 14 amino acids.

This clonotype occurred many times. V is TRBV11-3 and J is TRBJ2-2, with D perhaps being TRBD1 or TRBD2 (6 bases each). This CDR3 contains 12 residues. The V gene's germline CDR1 is SGHNT and CDR2 YENEEA. Trimming removed 5 bases at V and 6 bases at J, with 7 bases between. CDR3 sequence (DNA): TGTGCCAGCAGCAGGGGGGCCGGGGAGCTGTTTTTT. It codes for CASSRGAGELFF.

This clonotype was detected many times. The chain joins TRBV5-1 to TRBJ1-4; D not resolved. CDR1 is SGHRS and CDR2 is YFSETQ in the germline V gene. The CDR3 consists of 14 residues. Trimming stripped 3 bases from V and 3 bases from J, with 9 bases between. CDR3 amino acids: CASSSSWPNEKLFF. CDR3 DNA sequence: TGCGCCAGCAGCTCCTCTTGGCCTAATGAAAAACTGTTTTTT.

This clonotype was recorded many times. This rearrangement joins TRBV5-1 to TRBJ2-7; D is uncertain. The length of the CDR3 is 13 residues. The germline gives CDR1 SGHRS, CDR2 YFSETQ. Trimming left V 0 bases short and J 0 bases short, with 4 bases between. In DNA form, the CDR3 reads TGCGCCAGCAGCTTGGACACCTCCTACGAGCAGTACTTC. Amino acid sequence: CASSLDTSYEQYF.

This clonotype was detected ten times or more. The chain is built from TRBV7-9 and TRBJ2-6, with D tentatively TRBD2 (5 bases). The CDR3 runs 15 residues. Germline CDR1 SEHNR, CDR2 FQNEAQ (reference sequence). V lost 8 bases and J 2 bases, leaving 13 bases between the germline ends. Written as DNA, the CDR3 is TGTGCCAGCTTAGGCGAGGGCGCTGGGGCCAACGTCCTGACTTTC. Encoded protein: CASLGEGAGANVLTF.